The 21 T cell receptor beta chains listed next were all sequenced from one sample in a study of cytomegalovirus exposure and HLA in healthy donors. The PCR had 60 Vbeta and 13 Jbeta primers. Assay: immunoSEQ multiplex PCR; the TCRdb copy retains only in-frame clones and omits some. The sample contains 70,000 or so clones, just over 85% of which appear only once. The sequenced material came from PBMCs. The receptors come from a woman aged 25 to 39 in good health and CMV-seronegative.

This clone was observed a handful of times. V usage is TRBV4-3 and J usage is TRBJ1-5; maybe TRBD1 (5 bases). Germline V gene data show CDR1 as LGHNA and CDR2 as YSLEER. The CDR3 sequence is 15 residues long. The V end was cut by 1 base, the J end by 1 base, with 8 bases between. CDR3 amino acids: CASSQASGSNQPQHF. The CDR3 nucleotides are TGCGCCAGCAGCCAAGCCTCAGGGAGCAATCAGCCCCAGCATTTT.

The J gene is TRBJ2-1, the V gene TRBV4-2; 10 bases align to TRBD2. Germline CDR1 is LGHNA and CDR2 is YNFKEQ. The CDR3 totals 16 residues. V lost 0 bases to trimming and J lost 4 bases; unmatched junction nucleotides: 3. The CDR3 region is CASSQEGLAAYNEQFF. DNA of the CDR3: TGTGCCAGCAGCCAAGAAGGACTAGCGGCATACAATGAGCAGTTCTTC.

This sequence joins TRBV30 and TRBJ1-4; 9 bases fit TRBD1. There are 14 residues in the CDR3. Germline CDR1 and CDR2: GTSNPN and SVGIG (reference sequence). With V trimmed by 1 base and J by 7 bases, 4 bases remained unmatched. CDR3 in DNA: TGTGCCTGGAGTGAGACAGGGGGGGGTGAAAAACTGTTTTTT. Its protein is CAWSETGGGEKLFF. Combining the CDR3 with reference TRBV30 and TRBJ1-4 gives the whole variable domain SQTIHQWPATLVQPVGSPLSLECTVEGTSNPNLYWYRQAAGRGLQLLFYSVGIGQISSEVPQNLSASRPQDRQFILSSKKLLLSDSGFYLCAWSETGGGEKLFFGSGTQLSVL.

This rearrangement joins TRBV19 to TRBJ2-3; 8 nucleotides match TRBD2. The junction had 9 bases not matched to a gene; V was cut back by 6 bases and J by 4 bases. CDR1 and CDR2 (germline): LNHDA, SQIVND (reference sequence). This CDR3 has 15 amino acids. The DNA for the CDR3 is TGTGCCAGTAGGTTGGGCGGGAGGAGTGCAGATACGCAGTATTTT. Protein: CASRLGGRSADTQYF.

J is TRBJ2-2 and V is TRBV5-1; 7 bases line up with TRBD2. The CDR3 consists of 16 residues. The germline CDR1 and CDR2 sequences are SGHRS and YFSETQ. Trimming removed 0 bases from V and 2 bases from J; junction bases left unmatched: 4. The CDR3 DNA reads TGCGCCAGCAGCTTGGCTCTAGCGGTTAACACCGGGGAGCTGTTTTTT. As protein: CASSLALAVNTGELFF.

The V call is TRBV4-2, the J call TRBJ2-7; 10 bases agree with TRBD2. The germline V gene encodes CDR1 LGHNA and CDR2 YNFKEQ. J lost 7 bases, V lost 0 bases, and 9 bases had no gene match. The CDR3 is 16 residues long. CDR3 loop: CASSQDLAGESGEQYF. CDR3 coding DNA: TGTGCCAGCAGCCAAGACCTAGCGGGAGAGAGCGGAGAGCAGTACTTC.

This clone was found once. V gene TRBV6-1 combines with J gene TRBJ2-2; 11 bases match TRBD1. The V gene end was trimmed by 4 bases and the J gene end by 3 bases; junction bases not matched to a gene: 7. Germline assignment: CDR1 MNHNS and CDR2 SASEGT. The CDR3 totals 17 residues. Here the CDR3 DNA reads TGTGCCAGCAGTGGGGACCGGGACAGGGGGGACACCGGGGAGCTGTTTTTT. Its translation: CASSGDRDRGDTGELFF.

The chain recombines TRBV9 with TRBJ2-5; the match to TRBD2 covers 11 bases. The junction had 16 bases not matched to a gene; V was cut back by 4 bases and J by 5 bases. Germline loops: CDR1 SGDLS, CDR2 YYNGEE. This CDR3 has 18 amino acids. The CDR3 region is CASSTRRGTSGLVETQYF. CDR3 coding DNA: TGTGCCAGCAGCACTCGAAGAGGGACTAGCGGACTCGTCGAGACCCAGTACTTC.

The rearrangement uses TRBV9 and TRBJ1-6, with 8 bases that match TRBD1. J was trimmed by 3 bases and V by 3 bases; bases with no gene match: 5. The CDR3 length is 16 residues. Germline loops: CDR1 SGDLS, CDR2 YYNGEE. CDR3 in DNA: TGTGCCAGCAGCGCAGACAGGGGTCACTATAATTCACCCCTCCACTTT. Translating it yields CASSADRGHYNSPLHF.

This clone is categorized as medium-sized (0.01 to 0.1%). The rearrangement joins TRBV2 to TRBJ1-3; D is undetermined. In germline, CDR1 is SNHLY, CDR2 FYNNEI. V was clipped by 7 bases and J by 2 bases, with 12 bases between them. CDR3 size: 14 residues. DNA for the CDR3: TGTGCCAGCAAGGAGGGAAGTACTGGAAACACCATATATTTT. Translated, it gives CASKEGSTGNTIYF.

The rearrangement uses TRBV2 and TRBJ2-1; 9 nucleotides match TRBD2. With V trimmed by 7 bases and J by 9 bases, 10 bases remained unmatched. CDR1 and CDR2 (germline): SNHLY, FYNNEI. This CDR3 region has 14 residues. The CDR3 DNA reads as TGTGCCAGCACCCCGGGACTAGCTTCTCGTGAGCAGTTCTTC. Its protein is CASTPGLASREQFF.

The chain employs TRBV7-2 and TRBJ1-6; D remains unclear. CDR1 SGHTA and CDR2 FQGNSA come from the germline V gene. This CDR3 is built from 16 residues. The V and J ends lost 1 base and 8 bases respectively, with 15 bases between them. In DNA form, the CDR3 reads TGTGCCAGCAGCTTAGATTCTGGAGGGTCCCATTCACCCCTCCACTTT. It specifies CASSLDSGGSHSPLHF.

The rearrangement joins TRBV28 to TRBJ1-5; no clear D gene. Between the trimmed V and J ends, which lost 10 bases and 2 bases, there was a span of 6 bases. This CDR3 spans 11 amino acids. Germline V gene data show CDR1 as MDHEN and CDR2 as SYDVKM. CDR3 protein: CATSGNQPQHF. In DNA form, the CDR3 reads TGTGCCACCAGCGGCAATCAGCCCCAGCATTTT.

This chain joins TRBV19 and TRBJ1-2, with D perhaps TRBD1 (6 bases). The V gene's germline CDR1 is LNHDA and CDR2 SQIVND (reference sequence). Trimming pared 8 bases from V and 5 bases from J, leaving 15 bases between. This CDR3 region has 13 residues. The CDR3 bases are TGTGCCAGTCACGACAGGAGAAAATATGGCTACACCTTC. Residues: CASHDRRKYGYTF.

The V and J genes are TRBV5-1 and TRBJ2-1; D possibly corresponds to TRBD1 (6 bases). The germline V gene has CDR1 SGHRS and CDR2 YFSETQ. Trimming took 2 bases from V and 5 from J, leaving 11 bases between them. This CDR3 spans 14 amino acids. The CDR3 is CASSFRTEDNEQFF. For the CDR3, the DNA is TGCGCCAGCAGCTTCCGGACAGAAGACAATGAGCAGTTCTTC. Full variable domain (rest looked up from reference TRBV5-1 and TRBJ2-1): KAGVTQTPRYLIKTRGQQVTLSCSPISGHRSVSWYQQTPGQGLQFLFEYFSETQRNKGNFPGRFSGRQFSNSRSEMNVSTLELGDSALYLCASSFRTEDNEQFFGPGTRLTVL.

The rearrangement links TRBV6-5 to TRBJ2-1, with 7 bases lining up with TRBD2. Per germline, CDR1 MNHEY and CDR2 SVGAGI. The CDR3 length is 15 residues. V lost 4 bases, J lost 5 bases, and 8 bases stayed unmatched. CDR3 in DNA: TGTGCCAGCAGTTCCGAAGCGGGGAGAAACAATGAGCAGTTCTTC. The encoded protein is CASSSEAGRNNEQFF.

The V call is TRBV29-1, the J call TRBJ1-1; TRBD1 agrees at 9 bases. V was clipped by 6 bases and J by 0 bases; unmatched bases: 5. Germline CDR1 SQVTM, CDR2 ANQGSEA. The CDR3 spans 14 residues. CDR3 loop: CSVEQGALNTEAFF. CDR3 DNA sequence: TGCAGCGTCGAACAGGGGGCCCTGAACACTGAAGCTTTCTTT.

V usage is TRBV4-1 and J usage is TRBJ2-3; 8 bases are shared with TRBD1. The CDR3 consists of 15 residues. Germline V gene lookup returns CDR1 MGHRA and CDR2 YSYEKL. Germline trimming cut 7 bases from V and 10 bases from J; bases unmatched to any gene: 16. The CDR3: CASKSLTGEEDAQYF. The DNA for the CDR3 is TGCGCCAGCAAATCTTTGACAGGGGAAGAGGATGCGCAGTATTTT.

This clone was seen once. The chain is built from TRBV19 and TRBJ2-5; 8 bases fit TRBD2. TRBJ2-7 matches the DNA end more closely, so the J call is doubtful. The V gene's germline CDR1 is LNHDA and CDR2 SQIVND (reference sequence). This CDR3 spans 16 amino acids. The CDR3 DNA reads TGTGCCAGTAGGGATAGCGGGACTGGGAGCTCCTACGAGCAGTACTTC. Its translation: CASRDSGTGSSYEQYF.

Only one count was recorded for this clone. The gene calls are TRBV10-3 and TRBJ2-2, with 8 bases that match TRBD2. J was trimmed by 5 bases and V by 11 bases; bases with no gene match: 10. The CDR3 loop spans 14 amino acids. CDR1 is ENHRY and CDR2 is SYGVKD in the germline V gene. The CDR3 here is CAAGGGALTGELFF. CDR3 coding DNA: TGTGCCGCCGGGGGGGGAGCTTTGACCGGGGAGCTGTTTTTT.

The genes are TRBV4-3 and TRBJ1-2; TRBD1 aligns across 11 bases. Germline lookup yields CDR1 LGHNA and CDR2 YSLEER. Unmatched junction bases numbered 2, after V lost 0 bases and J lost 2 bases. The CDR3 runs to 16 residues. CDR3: CASSQDRTGGNYGYTF. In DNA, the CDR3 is TGCGCCAGCAGCCAAGATAGGACAGGGGGCAACTATGGCTACACCTTC.